These T cell receptor beta chains were read from a single sample in a study of blood T cell repertoires in COVID-19. Data came from immunoSEQ multiplex PCR; TCRdb stores just in-frame clones and leaves some out. The sample records a few hundred thousand clones, approximately 83% being singletons. Sequences were obtained from peripheral blood. Every receptor here comes from a woman in her 70s with acute or convalescent COVID-19. CDR3s leave out the opening cysteine and the closing phenylalanine or tryptophan. Fields, in order: clone size, J gene, V gene, CDR3 protein. Expanded clones get a size class; other rows say once, few or many, or leave the size out.

NA,TRBJ1-1,TRBV14,ASSRVEAF
NA,TRBJ1-1,TRBV5-1,ASSLGHNGGNTEAF
NA,TRBJ2-5,TRBV5-1,ASSLEETQY
NA,TRBJ1-1,TRBV6-5,ASSRYPLSTEAF
NA,TRBJ2-1,TRBV10-2,ASGRDRNNEQF
once,TRBJ1-5,TRBV7-9,ASSLGTGLNQPQH
once,TRBJ1-4,TRBV6-5,ATTSGRDKLF
few,TRBJ1-5,TRBV4-1,ASSQVGQGGRQPQH
NA,TRBJ1-1,TRBV6-5,ASRIPTGEAEAF
once,TRBJ1-1,TRBV19,ASSILQGATF
few,TRBJ2-7,TRBV5-1,ASARDNDYEQY
once,TRBJ1-2,TRBV20-1,SASGETGSSVYGYT
once,TRBJ1-1,TRBV3-1/TRBV3-2,ASSQLPSGDTEAF
NA,TRBJ1-2,TRBV2,ASSRTLSYGYT
NA,TRBJ1-1,TRBV6-5,ASSYSGMNTEAF